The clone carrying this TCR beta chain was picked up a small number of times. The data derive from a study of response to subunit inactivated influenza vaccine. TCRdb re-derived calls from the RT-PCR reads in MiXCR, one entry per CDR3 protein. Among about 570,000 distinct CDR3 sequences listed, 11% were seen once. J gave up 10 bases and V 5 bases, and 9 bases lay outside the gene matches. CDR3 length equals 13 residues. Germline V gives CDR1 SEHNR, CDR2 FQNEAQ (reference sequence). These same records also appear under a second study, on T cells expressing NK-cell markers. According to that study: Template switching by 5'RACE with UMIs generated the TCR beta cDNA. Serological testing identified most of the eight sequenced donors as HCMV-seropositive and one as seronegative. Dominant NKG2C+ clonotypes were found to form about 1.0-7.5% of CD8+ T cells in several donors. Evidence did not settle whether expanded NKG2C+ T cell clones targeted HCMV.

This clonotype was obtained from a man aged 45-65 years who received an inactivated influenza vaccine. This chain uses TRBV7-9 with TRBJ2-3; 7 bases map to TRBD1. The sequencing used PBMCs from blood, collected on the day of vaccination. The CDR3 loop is CASSPGTAVPQYF. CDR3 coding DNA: TGTGCCAGCAGCCCGGGGACAGCTGTCCCGCAGTATTTT.